Included here is one TCR beta chain sequence, with context. As yet, its antigen is unknown. Naivety among CD8 cells was defined by CD45RO negativity and positive CCR7 selection, thereby excluding terminally differentiated effector memory CD45RA+ cells. These data originate in a study of shared clonotypes between healthy human individuals. Regarding the study as a whole: Non-shared clonotypes showed lower generation probabilities than clonotypes common to all four donors.

Roughly 30,000 T cell genomes (around 200 ng DNA) went into each sorted-subset replicate. Per the study methods: Filtering was not the same, since immunoSEQ gave junction-only sequences without quality scores. TCRdb keeps only in-frame clones here, not all; method: immunoSEQ multiplex PCR. V, J and clone size reflect that table, while D and trimming were determined from the DNA. The sample includes 1.5 million to 2.5 million clones, roughly 95% of them seen just once. Germline V lookup: CDR1 LNHDA, CDR2 SQIVND (reference sequence). Trimming removed 6 bases from V and 3 bases from J; junction bases left unmatched: 8. This CDR3 is 14 amino acids long.

The source is a man between 18 and 35 years old in good health. The genes are TRBV19 and TRBJ2-7, with 7 bases that match TRBD1. Material for sequencing was naive CD8+ T cells sorted from blood. The CDR3 spells CASSAGTAFYEQYF. The CDR3 coding sequence is TGTGCCAGTAGCGCCGGGACAGCCTTCTACGAGCAGTACTTC.